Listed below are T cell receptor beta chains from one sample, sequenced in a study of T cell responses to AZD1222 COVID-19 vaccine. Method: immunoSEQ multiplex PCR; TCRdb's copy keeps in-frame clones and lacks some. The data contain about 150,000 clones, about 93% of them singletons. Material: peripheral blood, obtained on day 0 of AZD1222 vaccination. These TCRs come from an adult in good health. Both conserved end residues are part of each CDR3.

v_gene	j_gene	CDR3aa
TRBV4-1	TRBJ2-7	CASSQVTGGYEQYF
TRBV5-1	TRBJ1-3	CASSPRTSGIEDTIYF
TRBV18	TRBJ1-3	CASSPQYLSGNTIYF
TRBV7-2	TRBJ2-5	CASSLDGRLQETQYF
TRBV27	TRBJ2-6	CASSSLWGPGANVLTF
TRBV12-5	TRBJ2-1	CASCVGEGLSYNEQFF
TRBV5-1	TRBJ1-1	CASAKTLSMNTEAFF
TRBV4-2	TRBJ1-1	CASSPKGATGENTEAFF
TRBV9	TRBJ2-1	CASSVAGGAGNEQFF
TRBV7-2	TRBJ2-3	CASSFNLGGRTDTQYF
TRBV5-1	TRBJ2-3	CASSDLGGSPDTDTQYF
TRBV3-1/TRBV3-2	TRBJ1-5	CASSLGRTAINQPQHF
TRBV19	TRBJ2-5	CASSTEGQGETQYF
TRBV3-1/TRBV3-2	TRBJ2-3	CASSQDYRSTDTQYF
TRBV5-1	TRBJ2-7	CASSLEASSYEQYF
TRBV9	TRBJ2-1	CASSVGDYSYNEQFF
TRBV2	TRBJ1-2	CASSPAGDYGYTF
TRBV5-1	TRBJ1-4	CASSFGGESEKLFF
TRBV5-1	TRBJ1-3	CASSLAGQSSSGNTIYF
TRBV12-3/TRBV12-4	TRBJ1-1	CASGMGEAFF